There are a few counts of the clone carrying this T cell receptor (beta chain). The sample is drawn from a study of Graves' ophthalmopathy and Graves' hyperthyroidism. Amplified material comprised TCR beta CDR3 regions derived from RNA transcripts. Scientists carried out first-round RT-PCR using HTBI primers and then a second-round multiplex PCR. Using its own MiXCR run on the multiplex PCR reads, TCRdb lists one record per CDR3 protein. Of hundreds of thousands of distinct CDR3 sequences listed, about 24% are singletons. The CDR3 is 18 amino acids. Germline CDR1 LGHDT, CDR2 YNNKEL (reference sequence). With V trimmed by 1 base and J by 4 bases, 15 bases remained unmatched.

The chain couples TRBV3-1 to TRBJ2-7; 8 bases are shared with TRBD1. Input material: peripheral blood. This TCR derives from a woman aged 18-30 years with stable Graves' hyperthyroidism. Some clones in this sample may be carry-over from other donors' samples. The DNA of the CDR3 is TGTGCCAGCAGCCAAGCCCTTTCGGGGGACAGGTACGCGTACGAGCAGTACTTC. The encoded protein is CASSQALSGDRYAYEQYF.